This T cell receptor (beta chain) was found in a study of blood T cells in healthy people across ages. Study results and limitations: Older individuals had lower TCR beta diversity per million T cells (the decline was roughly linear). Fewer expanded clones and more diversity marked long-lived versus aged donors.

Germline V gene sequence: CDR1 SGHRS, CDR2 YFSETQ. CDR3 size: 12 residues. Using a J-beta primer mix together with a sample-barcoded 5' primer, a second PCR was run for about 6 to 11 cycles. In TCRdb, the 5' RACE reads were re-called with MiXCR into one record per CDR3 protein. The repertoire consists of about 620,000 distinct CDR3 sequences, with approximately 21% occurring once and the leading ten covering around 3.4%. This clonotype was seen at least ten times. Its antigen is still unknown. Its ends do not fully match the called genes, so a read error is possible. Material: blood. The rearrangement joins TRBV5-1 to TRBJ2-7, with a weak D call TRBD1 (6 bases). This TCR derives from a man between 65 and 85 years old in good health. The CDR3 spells CASSPQGGEQYF. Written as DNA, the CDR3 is TGTGCCAGCAGCCCACAGGGTGGCGAGCAGTACTTC. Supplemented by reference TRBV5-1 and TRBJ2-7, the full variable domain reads KAGVTQTPRYLIKTRGQQVTLSCSPISGHRSVSWYQQTPGQGLQFLFEYFSETQRNKGNFPGRFSGRQFSNSRSEMNVSTLELGDSALYLCASSPQGGEQYFGPGTRLTVT.